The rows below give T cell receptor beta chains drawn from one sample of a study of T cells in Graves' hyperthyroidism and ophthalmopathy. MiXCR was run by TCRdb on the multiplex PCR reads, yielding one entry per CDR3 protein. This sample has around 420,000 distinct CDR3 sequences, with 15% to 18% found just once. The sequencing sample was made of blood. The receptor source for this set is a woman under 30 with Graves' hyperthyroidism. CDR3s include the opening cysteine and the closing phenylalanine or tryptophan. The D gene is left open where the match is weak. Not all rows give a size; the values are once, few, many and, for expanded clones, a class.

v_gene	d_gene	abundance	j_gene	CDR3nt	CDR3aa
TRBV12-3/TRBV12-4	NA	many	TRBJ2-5	TGTGCCAGCAGTTTAGCGCTAAGACAGCAAGAGACCCAGTACTTC	CASSLALRQQETQYF
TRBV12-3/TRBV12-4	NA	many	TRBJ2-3	TGTGCCAGCAGTTTGCGAGGCCAAGAGGGAGATACGCAGTATTTT	CASSLRGQEGDTQYF
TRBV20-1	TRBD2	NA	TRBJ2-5	TGCAGTGCTAAGGTTTTGACTAGCGGCGTTCTGACCCAGTACTTC	CSAKVLTSGVLTQYF
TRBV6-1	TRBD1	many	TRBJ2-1	TGTGCCAGCAGACCCGGGACAGGGACCAATGAGCAGTTCTTC	CASRPGTGTNEQFF
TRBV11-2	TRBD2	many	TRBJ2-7	TGTGCCAGCAGCTACCTAGCGGGATCAGGCGAGCAGTACTTC	CASSYLAGSGEQYF
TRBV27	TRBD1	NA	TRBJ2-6	TGTGCCAGCCGTGGAGACAGGGCCCGATCTGGGGCCAACGTCCTGACTTTC	CASRGDRARSGANVLTF
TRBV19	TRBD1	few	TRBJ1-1	TGTGCCAGGGACAGGGGATTGACTGAAGCTTTCTTT	CARDRGLTEAFF
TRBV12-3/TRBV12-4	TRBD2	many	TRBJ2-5	TGTGCCAGCAGCACCGCGGGAGTTCAGACCCAGTACTTC	CASSTAGVQTQYF
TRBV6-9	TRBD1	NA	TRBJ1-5	TGTGCCAGCAGCCCCCAACAGGGGGCAGGGCAGCCCCAGCATTTT	CASSPQQGAGQPQHF
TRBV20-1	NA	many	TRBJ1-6	TGCAGTGCCCCAATACAGGGACAAAATTCACCCCTCCACTTT	CSAPIQGQNSPLHF
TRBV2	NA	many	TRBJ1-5	TGTGCCAGCAGAACGTGGGGCGATCAGCCCCAGCATTTT	CASRTWGDQPQHF
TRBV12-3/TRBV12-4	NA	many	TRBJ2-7	TGTGCCAGCAGTTCCCACACTGACGAGCAGTACTTC	CASSSHTDEQYF
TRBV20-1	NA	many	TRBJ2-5	TGCAGTGCTAGAGAACCCAACCAAGAGACCCAGTACTTC	CSAREPNQETQYF
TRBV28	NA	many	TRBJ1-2	TGTGCCAGCAGTTCAGAGGGTGGCTACACCTTC	CASSSEGGYTF